This is a list of T cell receptor beta chains from one sample in a study of neoadjuvant nivolumab and ipilimumab in lung cancer. TCRdb keeps only in-frame clones here, not all; method: immunoSEQ multiplex PCR. The data show fewer than 40,000 clones, with more than 90% seen just once and 2% to 2.5% held by the top ten. The sample here was peripheral blood, taken after neoadjuvant nivolumab, alone or with ipilimumab, at or shortly before surgery. These receptors all come from an adult with non-small cell lung cancer. The CDR3 runs from the conserved cysteine through the conserved F or W. A D gene is named only where the DNA matches it firmly. Size is omitted from some rows. Given values are once, few, many or a class for expanded clones.

d_call j_call v_call clone_size cdr3_aa cdr3_nt
. TRBJ1-4 TRBV11-2 few CASSRAPGKNEKLFF TGTGCCAGCAGTCGCGCCCCAGGGAAAAATGAAAAACTGTTTTTT
. TRBJ2-7 TRBV5-1 . CASSARDPREYEQYF TGCGCCAGCAGCGCAAGAGACCCCCGCGAGTACGAGCAGTACTTC
. TRBJ2-2 TRBV6-5 . CASGRPGTGELFF TGTGCCAGCGGGAGACCAGGGACCGGGGAGCTGTTTTTT
. TRBJ2-2 TRBV6-1 . CASSSRGMAGELFF TGTGCCAGCAGTTCAAGGGGAATGGCCGGGGAGCTGTTTTTT
TRBD2 TRBJ2-1 TRBV10-2 . CASSGWTSGTPISSSYNEQFF TGCGCCAGCAGCGGATGGACTAGCGGGACACCTATCTCAAGCTCCTACAATGAGCAGTTCTTC
. TRBJ2-3 TRBV5-1 . CASSLVGDSSTDTQYF TGCGCCAGCAGCTTGGTAGGGGATTCTAGCACAGATACGCAGTATTTT
. TRBJ2-7 TRBV18 . CASSPQKLLSYEQYF TGTGCCAGCTCGCCACAAAAATTACTCTCCTACGAGCAGTACTTC
. TRBJ1-2 TRBV6-6 once CASSYPGDPGYTF TGTGCCAGCAGTTACCCCGGGGACCCAGGCTACACCTTC
. TRBJ2-5 TRBV4-1 . CASSQAPPGVDKTQYF TGCGCCAGCAGCCAAGCTCCGCCGGGGGTGGACAAGACCCAGTACTTC
TRBD2 TRBJ2-1 TRBV7-2 . CRSGRSSYNEQFF TGCCGTAGCGGGAGGAGCTCCTACAATGAGCAGTTCTTC
. TRBJ2-3 TRBV18 . CASSPRGESSTDTQYF TGTGCCAGCTCACCACGGGGGGAAAGTAGCACAGATACGCAGTATTTT
. TRBJ1-1 TRBV7-2 . CASSFYTEAFF TGTGCCAGCAGCTTTTACACTGAAGCTTTCTTT
. TRBJ2-7 TRBV28 . CASSSLGRTTEQYF TGTGCCAGCAGTTCATTGGGACGAACGACCGAGCAGTACTTC
. TRBJ2-7 TRBV15 once CATSRDTGYEQYF TGTGCCACCAGCAGAGACACAGGCTACGAGCAGTACTTC
. TRBJ2-1 TRBV14 . CASSQGAFEQFF TGTGCCAGCAGCCAAGGAGCTTTTGAGCAGTTCTTC
. TRBJ2-7 TRBV10-3 . CASQDLQGYEQYF TGTGCCAGCCAGGACCTACAGGGCTACGAGCAGTACTTC
TRBD2 TRBJ2-3 TRBV6-5 . CASSYGLGPDTQYF TGTGCCAGCAGTTACGGACTAGGGCCAGATACGCAGTATTTT
TRBD1 TRBJ2-1 TRBV11-2 . CASSQYQTGALNEQFF TGTGCCAGCAGCCAATATCAGACAGGGGCGCTCAATGAGCAGTTCTTC
. TRBJ2-7 TRBV10-2 . CASSAGTQSYEQYF TGCGCCAGCAGTGCCGGGACTCAGTCCTACGAGCAGTACTTC
. TRBJ1-4 TRBV5-1 . CASRRTGATNEKLFF TGCGCCAGCAGAAGGACGGGCGCAACTAATGAAAAACTGTTTTTT
. TRBJ2-4 TRBV29-1 . CSVLSPLAKNIQYF TGCAGCGTTTTGAGCCCTCTAGCCAAAAACATTCAGTACTTC
. TRBJ1-5 TRBV28 . CASSLPRTAQHF TGTGCCAGCAGTTTACCGCGTACGGCCCAGCATTTT
. TRBJ2-3 TRBV5-6 once CASSLVGGRRADTQYF TGTGCCAGCAGCTTAGTAGGGGGGCGCAGGGCAGATACGCAGTATTTT
. TRBJ1-5 TRBV11-1 . CASSLAGRQGQPQHF TGTGCCAGCAGCTTAGCGGGACGCCAAGGACAGCCCCAGCATTTT
. TRBJ2-2 TRBV29-1 once CSVRVGRFTGELFF TGCAGCGTTCGGGTTGGGAGATTTACCGGGGAGCTGTTTTTT
. TRBJ2-3 TRBV5-4 . CASSLPSTDTQYF TGTGCCAGCAGCTTGCCAAGCACAGATACGCAGTATTTT
. TRBJ1-1 TRBV6-1 . CASSEGAGANTEAFF TGTGCCAGCAGTGAAGGTGCGGGGGCGAACACTGAAGCTTTCTTT
. TRBJ2-1 TRBV7-9 . CASSFPRGGDDNEQFF TGTGCCAGCAGCTTTCCGAGGGGGGGGGATGACAATGAGCAGTTCTTC
. TRBJ1-4 TRBV6-1 . CASSGSWSNEKLFF TGTGCCAGCAGTGGGTCGTGGAGTAATGAAAAACTGTTTTTT
TRBD2 TRBJ2-7 TRBV6-5 . CASSDPGGLCKQYF TGTGCCAGCAGCGACCCGGGGGGGCTTTGTAAGCAGTACTTC
. TRBJ2-7 TRBV2 . CASSEVSEQYF TGTGCCAGCAGTGAAGTTAGCGAGCAGTACTTC
TRBD1 TRBJ1-2 TRBV28 . CASSWTGLKDGYTF TGTGCCAGCAGTTGGACAGGGCTGAAGGATGGCTACACCTTC
. TRBJ2-1 TRBV5-1 once CASISATLEAEQFF TGCGCCAGCATCTCCGCGACACTGGAGGCAGAGCAGTTCTTC
. TRBJ1-2 TRBV10-2 . CASSELGGGGYTF TGCGCCAGCAGTGAGTTGGGGGGGGGAGGCTACACCTTC
. TRBJ2-5 TRBV7-6 . CASSTGREGTQYF TGTGCCAGCAGCACGGGCCGGGAAGGGACCCAGTACTTC
. TRBJ2-1 TRBV2 . CASTLAEGNEQFF TGTGCCAGCACGTTAGCGGAAGGGAATGAGCAGTTCTTC
. TRBJ1-5 TRBV18 . CASSPGGKNQPQHF TGTGCCAGCTCACCGGGCGGGAAAAATCAGCCCCAGCATTTT
. TRBJ2-2 TRBV27 . CASSFIGQLNTGELFF TGTGCCAGCAGTTTCATAGGACAGCTGAACACCGGGGAGCTGTTTTTT
TRBD1 TRBJ2-1 TRBV7-3 once CASSLIRGQRNEQFF TGTGCCAGCAGCTTAATAAGGGGGCAAAGGAATGAGCAGTTCTTC
. TRBJ2-1 TRBV27 . CASSLSRTTGNNEQFF TGTGCCAGCAGTTTATCGAGGACTACGGGAAACAATGAGCAGTTCTTC
. TRBJ2-7 TRBV9 . CASSVVARGEQYF TGTGCCAGCAGCGTAGTAGCCCGGGGCGAGCAGTACTTC